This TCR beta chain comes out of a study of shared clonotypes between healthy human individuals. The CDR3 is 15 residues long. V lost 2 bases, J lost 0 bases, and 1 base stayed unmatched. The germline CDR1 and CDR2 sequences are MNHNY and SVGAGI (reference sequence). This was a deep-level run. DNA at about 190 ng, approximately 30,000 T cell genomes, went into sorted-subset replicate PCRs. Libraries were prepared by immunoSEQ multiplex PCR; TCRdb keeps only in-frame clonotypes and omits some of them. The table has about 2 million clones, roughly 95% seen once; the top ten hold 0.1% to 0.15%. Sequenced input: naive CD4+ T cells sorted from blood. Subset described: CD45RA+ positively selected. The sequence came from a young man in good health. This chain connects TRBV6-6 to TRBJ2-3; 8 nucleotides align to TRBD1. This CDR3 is CASSYGTGSTDTQYF. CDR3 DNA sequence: TGTGCCAGCAGTTACGGGACAGGTAGCACAGATACGCAGTATTTT.